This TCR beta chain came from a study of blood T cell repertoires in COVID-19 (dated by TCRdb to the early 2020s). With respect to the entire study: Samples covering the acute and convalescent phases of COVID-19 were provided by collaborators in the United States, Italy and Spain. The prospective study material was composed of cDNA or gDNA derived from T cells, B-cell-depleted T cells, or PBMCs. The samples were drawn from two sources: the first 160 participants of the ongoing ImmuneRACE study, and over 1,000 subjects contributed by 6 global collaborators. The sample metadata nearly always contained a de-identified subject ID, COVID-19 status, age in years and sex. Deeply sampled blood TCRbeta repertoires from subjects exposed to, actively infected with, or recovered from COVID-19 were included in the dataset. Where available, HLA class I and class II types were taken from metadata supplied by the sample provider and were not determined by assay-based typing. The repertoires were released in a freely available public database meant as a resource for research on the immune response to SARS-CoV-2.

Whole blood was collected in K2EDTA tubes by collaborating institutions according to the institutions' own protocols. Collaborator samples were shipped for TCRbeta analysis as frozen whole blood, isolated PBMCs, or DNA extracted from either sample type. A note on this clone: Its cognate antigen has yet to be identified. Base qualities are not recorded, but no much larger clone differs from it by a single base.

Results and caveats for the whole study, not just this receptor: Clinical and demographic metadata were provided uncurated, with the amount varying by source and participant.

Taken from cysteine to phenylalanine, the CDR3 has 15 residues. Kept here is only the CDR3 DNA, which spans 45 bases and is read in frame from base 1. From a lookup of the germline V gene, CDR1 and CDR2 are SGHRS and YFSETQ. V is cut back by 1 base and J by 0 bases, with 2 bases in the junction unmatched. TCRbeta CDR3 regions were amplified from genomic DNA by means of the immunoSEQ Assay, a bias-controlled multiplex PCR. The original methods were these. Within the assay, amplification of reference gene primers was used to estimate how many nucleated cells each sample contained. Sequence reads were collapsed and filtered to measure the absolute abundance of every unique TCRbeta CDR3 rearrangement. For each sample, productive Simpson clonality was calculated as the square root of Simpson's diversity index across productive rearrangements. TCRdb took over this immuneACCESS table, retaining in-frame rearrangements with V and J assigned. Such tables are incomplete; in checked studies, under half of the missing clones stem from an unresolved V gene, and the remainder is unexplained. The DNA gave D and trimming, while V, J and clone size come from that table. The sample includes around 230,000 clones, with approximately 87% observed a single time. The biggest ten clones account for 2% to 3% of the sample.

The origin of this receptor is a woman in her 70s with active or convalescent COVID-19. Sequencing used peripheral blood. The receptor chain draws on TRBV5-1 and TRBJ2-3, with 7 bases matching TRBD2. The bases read TGCGCCAGCAGCTTGTTGCGGGGGAGCACAGATACGCAGTATTTT. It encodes CASSLLRGSTDTQYF. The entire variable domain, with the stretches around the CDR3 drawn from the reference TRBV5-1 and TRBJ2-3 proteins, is KAGVTQTPRYLIKTRGQQVTLSCSPISGHRSVSWYQQTPGQGLQFLFEYFSETQRNKGNFPGRFSGRQFSNSRSEMNVSTLELGDSALYLCASSLLRGSTDTQYFGPGTRLTVL.